Presented here are 32 T cell receptor beta chains from one specimen sequenced in a study of neurological immune-mediated disorders (dated by TCRdb to the late 2010s). The sample's time point label is to be understood as: technical triplicate 1. Libraries were built with 5' RACE. The sequencing machine was an Illumina HiSeq 2500. TCRdb reran the public reads through fastp at Q25 and MiXCR, keeping productive beta chains. CDR3 protein sequences are deduplicated, and each keeps its most common genes and DNA. This sample lists fewer than 30,000 distinct CDR3 sequences; roughly 13% were detected once. Approximately 5% of the sample is in the top ten clones. What was sequenced was CD4+ T cells from blood. These TCRs come from a female donor with HTLV-1-associated myelopathy (HAM/TSP).

This clonotype was counted ten times or more. The gene calls are TRBV10-3 and TRBJ1-6; weak D call: TRBD1 (5 bases). CDR3 length: 13 amino acids. V shed 3 bases and J shed 7 bases, with 7 bases lying between them. Germline-derived CDR1 and CDR2 are ENHRY and SYGVKD. The CDR3 protein is CAISEQDNSPLHF. The CDR3 coding sequence is TGTGCCATCAGTGAACAGGACAATTCACCCCTCCACTTT.

This clonotype showed up many times. The chain employs TRBV11-1 and TRBJ1-1, with a weak D call TRBD1 (6 bases). CDR1 is SGHAT, CDR2 FQDESV, per germline (reference sequence). V lost 2 bases and J 8 bases, leaving 15 bases between the germline ends. This CDR3 region has 14 residues. The CDR3 DNA is TGTGCCAGCAGCTTACGGTTGGCAGGGGACGAAGCTTTCTTT. Translation gives CASSLRLAGDEAFF.

This clonotype is deemed medium-sized. The V gene is TRBV5-1, the J gene TRBJ2-3; tentatively, D is TRBD2 (6 bases). This CDR3 contains 16 residues. V shed 0 bases and J shed 3 bases, with 14 bases lying between them. Germline V gives CDR1 SGHRS, CDR2 YFSETQ. The DNA for the CDR3 is TGCGCCAGCAGCTTGGGGGCCGGGGGAAGAACAGATACGCAGTATTTT. It specifies CASSLGAGGRTDTQYF.

Ten or more counts support this clonotype. V gene TRBV20-1 combines with J gene TRBJ2-1, with 7 bases fitting TRBD1. The CDR3 has 14 amino acids. Germline trimming cut 2 bases from V and 5 bases from J; bases unmatched to any gene: 6. Germline CDR1 DFQATT, CDR2 SNEGSKA (reference sequence). CDR3 amino acids: CSARWTGRNNEQFF. The CDR3 DNA reads TGCAGTGCTAGATGGACAGGCCGAAACAATGAGCAGTTCTTC.

This clonotype was found many times. This chain uses TRBV6-1 with TRBJ1-2; D gene ambiguous. The CDR3 length is 12 residues. V lost 7 bases and J lost 8, with 14 bases in between. Germline CDR1 reads MNHNS; CDR2 reads SASEGT. The CDR3 DNA is TGTGCCAGCAATGCTCCCCGGGTAGGCTACACCTTC. Protein product: CASNAPRVGYTF.

V usage is TRBV21-1 and J usage is TRBJ2-7; the table names TRBD1, a call not compared with the DNA. TRBV21-1 constitutes a pseudogene. CDR3 length: 17 residues. CDR3 DNA: TGTGCCAGCAGCAAAGCGACTCTTCCCCGGCGAGGCAACGAGCAGTACTTC. Its translation is CASSKATLPRRGNEQYF.

This clonotype was seen many times. The chain joins TRBV28 to TRBJ1-1; D remains unclear. V was trimmed by 0 bases and J by 2 bases, leaving 13 bases between them. Germline-derived CDR1 and CDR2 are MDHEN and SYDVKM. The CDR3 extends over 16 amino acids. CDR3 in amino acids: CASSLWPGTGNTEAFF. CDR3 coding DNA: TGTGCCAGCAGTTTATGGCCAGGCACGGGCAACACTGAAGCTTTCTTT.

This clonotype was counted many times. The CDR3 spells CASSPDTGVIYEQYF. DNA for the CDR3: TGTGCCAGCAGTCCTGATACCGGAGTGATTTACGAGCAGTACTTC. This chain uses TRBV6-1 with TRBJ2-7; D remains ambiguous. Germline CDR1 and CDR2: MNHNS and SASEGT. The CDR3 consists of 15 residues. With 5 bases removed from V and 4 bases from J, the gap between germline ends came to 18 bases.

This clonotype was observed at least ten times. The chain recombines TRBV28 with TRBJ2-1; maybe TRBD2 (5 bases). There are 13 residues in the CDR3. Germline-derived CDR1 and CDR2 are MDHEN and SYDVKM. V was cut by 5 bases and J by 12 bases, with 17 bases left in between. CDR3 amino acids: CASSPPGSLAQFF. The CDR3 coding sequence is TGTGCCAGCAGTCCTCCCGGCTCCCTAGCGCAGTTCTTC.

By frequency in the sample, this clonotype is medium-sized. The chain employs TRBV3-1 and TRBJ2-1, with D maybe TRBD2 (6 bases). This CDR3 spans 14 amino acids. Germline CDR1 reads LGHDT; CDR2 reads YNNKEL (reference sequence). V was cut by 3 bases and J by 0 bases, with 6 bases left in between. For the CDR3, the DNA is TGTGCCAGCAGCCAGCGGGGCTCCTACAATGAGCAGTTCTTC. As protein: CASSQRGSYNEQFF.

The table lists this clonotype with many counts. The J gene is TRBJ1-6, the V gene TRBV3-1; possibly TRBD1 for D (5 bases). The CDR3 has 13 residues. Per germline, CDR1 LGHDT and CDR2 YNNKEL (reference sequence). The V end lost 6 bases, the J end lost 5 bases, and 8 bases lay between the germline ends. CDR3: CASRGVDNSPLHF. CDR3 DNA: TGTGCCAGCAGGGGGGTGGATAATTCACCCCTCCACTTT.

In this sample, this clonotype turned up many times. This chain connects TRBV6-4 to TRBJ2-3, with 9 bases lining up with TRBD2. Germline CDR1 is MRHNA and CDR2 is SNTAGT. The CDR3 has 15 residues. The J segment lost 7 bases and the V segment lost 3 bases, leaving 8 bases of the junction unmatched. The CDR3 DNA follows: TGTGCCAGCAGTGAAGGTGCTAGCGGGACATATACGCAGTATTTT. Its translation is CASSEGASGTYTQYF.

This clonotype was detected many times. The CDR3 nucleotides are TGTGCCAGCACCGTGGACAGGACGTACACTGAAGCTTTCTTT. Translation gives CASTVDRTYTEAFF. The chain employs TRBV12-3 or TRBV12-4 and TRBJ1-1; 7 nucleotides match TRBD1. The CDR3 is made up of 14 amino acids. V shed 7 bases and J 3 bases; nucleotides not matched to a gene: 8.

This clonotype was seen many times. The DNA of the CDR3 is TGTGCCAGCAGGGATCAGGGCGCTGGGGGAGAAGCTTTCTTT. Translating gives CASRDQGAGGEAFF. This rearrangement joins TRBV7-2 to TRBJ1-1, with D possibly TRBD1 on 5 matching bases. Per the germline V gene, CDR1 is SGHTA and CDR2 is FQGNSA. V shed 6 bases and J shed 8 bases, with 19 bases lying between them. The CDR3 totals 14 residues.

This clonotype has ten or more counts. The J gene is TRBJ1-6, the V gene TRBV20-1, with D possibly matching TRBD1 (6 bases). CDR1 DFQATT and CDR2 SNEGSKA come from the germline V gene (reference sequence). This CDR3 comprises 13 residues. Trimming pared 4 bases from V and 7 bases from J, leaving 11 bases between. CDR3 region: CSAIGTPNSPLHF. In DNA form, the CDR3 reads TGCAGTGCTATTGGGACACCCAATTCACCCCTCCACTTT.

This clonotype has at least ten counts. V usage is TRBV29-1 and J usage is TRBJ2-5, with 7 bases identical to TRBD1. The ends lost 6 bases at V and 4 bases at J; junction bases unmatched: 8. Germline V gene data show CDR1 as SQVTM and CDR2 as ANQGSEA. This CDR3 has 13 amino acids. The CDR3 loop is CSVAGGWAETQYF. CDR3 nucleotides: TGCAGCGTCGCAGGGGGTTGGGCAGAGACCCAGTACTTC.

This clonotype was observed at least ten times. The chain carries TRBV15 and TRBJ1-4; no definite D call. Per the germline V gene, CDR1 is LNHNV and CDR2 is YYDKDF (reference sequence). Trimming pared 5 bases from V and 6 bases from J, leaving 10 bases between. The CDR3 contains 13 residues. The CDR3 region is CATSPRQDEKLFF. CDR3 bases: TGTGCCACCAGCCCCCGGCAGGATGAAAAACTGTTTTTT.

This clonotype was detected many times. The chain recombines TRBV10-3 with TRBJ2-6; TRBD1 matches at 7 bases. The V gene end was trimmed by 4 bases and the J gene end by 0 bases; junction bases not matched to a gene: 6. The germline CDR1 and CDR2 sequences are ENHRY and SYGVKD. The CDR3 is made up of 17 amino acids. The CDR3 region is CAISVAGGNSGANVLTF. In DNA, the CDR3 is TGTGCCATCAGTGTGGCAGGGGGAAACTCTGGGGCCAACGTCCTGACTTTC.

The table lists this clonotype with many counts. This chain joins TRBV28 and TRBJ2-1; 7 positions match TRBD2. The CDR3 has 14 residues. Germline V gene sequence: CDR1 MDHEN, CDR2 SYDVKM. After removal of 4 bases from V and 3 bases from J, the junction contained 3 bases not matched to a gene. In DNA, the CDR3 is TGTGCCAGCAGTTCCCGGACTAGCTACAATGAGCAGTTCTTC. This gives the protein CASSSRTSYNEQFF. The full variable domain, rest sourced from reference TRBV28 and TRBJ2-1, is DVKVTQSSRYLVKRTGEKVFLECVQDMDHENMFWYRQDPGLGLRLIYFSYDVKMKEKGDIPEGYSVSREKKERFSLILESASTNQTSMYLCASSSRTSYNEQFFGPGTRLTVL.

This clonotype was recorded many times. The chain carries TRBV28 and TRBJ1-2; D remains unclear. The CDR3 length is 13 residues. Germline V gene lookup returns CDR1 MDHEN and CDR2 SYDVKM. V gave up 3 bases and J gave up 5 bases, with 10 bases separating them. CDR3 DNA sequence: TGTGCCAGCAGTTTGGGGTATGGGTATGGCTACACCTTC. It yields the protein CASSLGYGYGYTF.

This clonotype was counted many times. The chain links TRBV20-1 to TRBJ1-2; D gene ambiguous. Germline V gene sequence: CDR1 DFQATT, CDR2 SNEGSKA (reference sequence). The CDR3 consists of 12 residues. In DNA, the CDR3 is TGCAGCTCAACAGTGGATAACTATGGCTACACCTTC. Encoded protein: CSSTVDNYGYTF.

In its sample, this clonotype was seen many times. The V gene is TRBV12-3 or TRBV12-4, the J gene TRBJ2-7; TRBD1 agrees at 7 bases. V dropped 6 bases and J dropped 3; count of bases not matched to a gene: 8. This CDR3 is built from 14 residues. The CDR3 DNA reads TGTGCCAGCAGCCTGCGGACAGGAGGCTACGAGCAGTACTTC. Amino acid sequence: CASSLRTGGYEQYF.

This clonotype was seen ten or more times. The CDR3 bases are TGTGCCAGCAGCTTACAGGGGGCCTCCTACGAGCAGTACTTC. As protein: CASSLQGASYEQYF. V usage is TRBV7-2 and J usage is TRBJ2-7; 8 positions agree with TRBD1. V gave up 2 bases and J gave up 0 bases; unmatched junction bases: 0. CDR3 length: 14 amino acids. Germline values: CDR1 SGHTA, CDR2 FQGNSA. The full variable domain, rest sourced from reference TRBV7-2 and TRBJ2-7, is GAGVSQSPSNKVTEKGKDVELRCDPISGHTALYWYRQSLGQGLEFLIYFQGNSAPDKSGLPSDRFSAERTGGSVSTLTIQRTQQEDSAVYLCASSLQGASYEQYFGPGTRLTVT.

By its share, this clonotype is medium-sized. This chain links TRBV5-4 with TRBJ2-3, with a tentative D call TRBD2 (6 bases). Germline lookup yields CDR1 SGHNT and CDR2 YYREEE (reference sequence). V was shortened by 0 bases and J by 2 bases, with 7 bases between the two germline ends. The CDR3 contains 14 residues. Here the CDR3 reads CASSLGLDTDTQYF. CDR3 in DNA: TGTGCCAGCAGCTTGGGACTAGACACAGATACGCAGTATTTT.

In its sample, this clonotype was seen many times. This chain connects TRBV4-1 to TRBJ2-5, with 7 bases identical to TRBD1. Germline-derived CDR1 and CDR2 are MGHRA and YSYEKL. The CDR3 is 14 amino acids. Trimming cost V 0 bases and J 3 bases; bases outside gene matches: 1. CDR3 amino acids: CASSQDTGEETQYF. CDR3 nucleotides: TGCGCCAGCAGCCAAGACACAGGGGAAGAGACCCAGTACTTC.

This clonotype was seen ten or more times. The genes are TRBV20-1 and TRBJ1-1, with D unresolved. This CDR3 is 15 amino acids long. Germline V gene lookup returns CDR1 DFQATT and CDR2 SNEGSKA (reference sequence). Trimming removed 1 base from V and 3 bases from J, with 15 bases in between. The CDR3 DNA follows: TGCAGTGCTAGAGTCAGTCGGGGAATTGACACTGAAGCTTTCTTT. Translating gives CSARVSRGIDTEAFF.

In this sample, this clonotype turned up many times. This chain connects TRBV5-5 to TRBJ2-1; tentative D call: TRBD1 (6 bases). CDR3 length equals 16 residues. CDR1 and CDR2 (germline): SGHKS, YYEKEE (reference sequence). V was clipped by 0 bases and J by 6 bases, with 16 bases between them. CDR3: CASSLVGQSVSNEQFF. The CDR3 DNA reads TGTGCCAGCAGCTTGGTTGGACAGTCCGTCTCCAATGAGCAGTTCTTC.

This clonotype was observed at least ten times. The CDR3 bases are TGTGCCAGCAGCCAAGGGCTAGCGGACTACAATGAGCAGTTCTTC. Its translation is CASSQGLADYNEQFF. The chain joins TRBV3-1 to TRBJ2-1; 7 bases are shared with TRBD2. The CDR3 is 15 amino acids. V lost 1 base, J lost 3 bases, and 3 bases stayed unmatched. Germline values: CDR1 LGHDT, CDR2 YNNKEL (reference sequence).

This clonotype was recorded at least ten times. The chain uses TRBV7-8 and TRBJ2-7; 8 nucleotides match TRBD2. Germline CDR1 and CDR2: SGHVS and FQNEAQ. The CDR3 length is 14 residues. The trim removed 3 bases at V and 2 bases at J, leaving 3 bases unmatched. CDR3 amino acids: CASSFAGGAYEQYF. The CDR3 DNA reads as TGTGCCAGCAGCTTTGCGGGAGGCGCCTACGAGCAGTACTTC.

This clonotype was counted at least ten times. This chain links TRBV7-9 with TRBJ2-4; tentative D call: TRBD2 (5 bases). The CDR3 loop spans 20 amino acids. The V gene lost 1 base and the J gene lost 4 bases, with 26 bases spanning the gap. Germline lookup yields CDR1 SEHNR and CDR2 FQNEAQ (reference sequence). CDR3 in amino acids: CASSLVSGGDPLKRKNIQYF. CDR3 nucleotides: TGTGCCAGCAGCTTAGTTTCCGGAGGCGACCCTCTAAAGCGGAAAAACATTCAGTACTTC.

The chain links TRBV3-1 to TRBJ1-5; weak D call: TRBD1 (5 bases). The V gene's germline CDR1 is LGHDT and CDR2 YNNKEL (reference sequence). V was trimmed by 0 bases and J by 9 bases, leaving 9 bases between them. The CDR3 totals 13 residues. Written as DNA, the CDR3 is TGTGCCAGCAGCCAAGATGGGGGTGGGCCCCAGCATTTT. Protein sequence: CASSQDGGGPQHF.

The chain recombines TRBV20-1 with TRBJ2-1, with a possible D match to TRBD2 (6 bases). Trimming left V 0 bases short and J 15 bases short, with 21 bases between. Germline V gene lookup returns CDR1 DFQATT and CDR2 SNEGSKA (reference sequence). This CDR3 is 14 amino acids long. The CDR3: CSARDRRVGGGPFF. The DNA of the CDR3 is TGCAGTGCTAGAGATCGGCGAGTGGGGGGAGGTCCGTTCTTC.